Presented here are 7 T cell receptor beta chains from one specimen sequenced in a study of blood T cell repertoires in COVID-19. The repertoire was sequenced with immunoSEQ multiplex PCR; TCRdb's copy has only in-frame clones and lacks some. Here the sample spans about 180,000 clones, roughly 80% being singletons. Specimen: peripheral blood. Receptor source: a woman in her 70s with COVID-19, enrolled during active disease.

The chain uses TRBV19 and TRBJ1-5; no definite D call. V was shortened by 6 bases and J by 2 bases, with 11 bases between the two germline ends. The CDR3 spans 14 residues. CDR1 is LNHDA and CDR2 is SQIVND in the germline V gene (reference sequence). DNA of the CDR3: TGTGCCAGTAGCCGACACCGTGGCAATCAGCCCCAGCATTTT. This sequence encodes CASSRHRGNQPQHF.

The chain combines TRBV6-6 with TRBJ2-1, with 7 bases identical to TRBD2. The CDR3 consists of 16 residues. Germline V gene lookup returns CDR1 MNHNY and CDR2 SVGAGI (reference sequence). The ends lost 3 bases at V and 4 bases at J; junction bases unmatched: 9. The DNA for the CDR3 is TGTGCCAGCAGTTATATCCGTGGCGGGGGATACAATGAGCAGTTCTTC. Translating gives CASSYIRGGGYNEQFF.

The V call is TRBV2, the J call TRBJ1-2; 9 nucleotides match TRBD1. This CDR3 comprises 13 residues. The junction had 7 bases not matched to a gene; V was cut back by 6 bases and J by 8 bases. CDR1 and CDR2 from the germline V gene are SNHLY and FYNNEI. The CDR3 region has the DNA TGTGCCAGCAGGGCGGACAGGGGTTTAGGCTACACCTTC. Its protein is CASRADRGLGYTF.

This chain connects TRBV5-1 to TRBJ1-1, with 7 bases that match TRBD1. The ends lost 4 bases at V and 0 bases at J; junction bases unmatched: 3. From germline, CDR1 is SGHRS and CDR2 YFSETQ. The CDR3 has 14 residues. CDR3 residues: CASSGGTVNTEAFF. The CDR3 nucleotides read TGCGCCAGCAGCGGGGGGACAGTGAACACTGAAGCTTTCTTT.

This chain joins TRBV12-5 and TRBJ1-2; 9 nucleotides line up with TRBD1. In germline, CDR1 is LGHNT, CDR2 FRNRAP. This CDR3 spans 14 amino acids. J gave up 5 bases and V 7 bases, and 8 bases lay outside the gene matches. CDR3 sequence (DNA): TGTGCTAGTGCCAATACAGGGGGCTCATATGGCTACACCTTC. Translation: CASANTGGSYGYTF.

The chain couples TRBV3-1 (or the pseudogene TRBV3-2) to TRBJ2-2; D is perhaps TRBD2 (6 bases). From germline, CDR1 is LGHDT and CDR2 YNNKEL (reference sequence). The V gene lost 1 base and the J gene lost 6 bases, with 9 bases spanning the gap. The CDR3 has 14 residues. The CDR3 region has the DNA TGTGCCAGCAGCCAAGGGAGACTAGCCGGGGAGCTGTTTTTT. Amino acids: CASSQGRLAGELFF.

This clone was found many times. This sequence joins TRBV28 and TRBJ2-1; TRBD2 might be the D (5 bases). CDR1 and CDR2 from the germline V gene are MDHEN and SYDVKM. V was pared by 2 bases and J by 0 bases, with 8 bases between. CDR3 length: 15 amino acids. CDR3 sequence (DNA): TGTGCCAGCAGTTTACCCGGGAACTCCTACAATGAGCAGTTCTTC. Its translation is CASSLPGNSYNEQFF.